The source of this T cell receptor (beta chain) is a study of cytomegalovirus exposure and HLA in healthy donors. Overall study context: A prior analysis found about 120 million unique TCR beta sequences from some 190 million T cells.

This clone was picked up a small number of times. V lost 8 bases and J lost 3, with 10 bases in between. The germline V gene encodes CDR1 MNHNY and CDR2 SVGAGI (reference sequence). This CDR3 comprises 12 residues. Primers: 60 Vbeta forward and 13 Jbeta reverse. This table comes from immunoSEQ multiplex PCR, and its TCRdb copy is limited to in-frame clones, with some not included. Here the sample spans about 82,000 clones, under 80% being singletons. The chain couples TRBV6-6 to TRBJ1-1; no clear D gene. The sequenced sample consisted of PBMCs. The clonotype originates from a human donor in good health. The CDR3 DNA follows: TGTGCCAGCCACCGGGGAGACACTGAAGCTTTCTTT. It translates to CASHRGDTEAFF.